This T cell receptor beta chain was documented in a study of OX40 agonist ivuxolimab in advanced cancers. Findings and limits, study-wide: Blood T cells, both CD4+ and CD8+, expanded clonally by week 6 at 0.1 to 3.0 mg/kg.

Germline loops: CDR1 LGHNA, CDR2 YSLEER. V lost 0 bases and J 0 bases, leaving 9 bases between the germline ends. The CDR3 extends over 15 amino acids. The data were produced by immunoSEQ multiplex PCR, yet TCRdb's version contains in-frame clones alone and is incomplete. The table shows 95,000 to 100,000 clones, with roughly 80% occurring only once. This clone occurred a few times. Its target is unknown. Here the sequenced sample was CD4+ or CD8+ T cells sorted from blood, taken in a trial of the OX40 agonist ivuxolimab. This TCR came from an adult with an advanced solid tumor such as melanoma, head and neck, liver or kidney cancer. The gene calls are TRBV4-3 and TRBJ2-7, with D unclear. The CDR3 region has the DNA TGCGCCAGCAGCCAAGATTGGGGAAGCTCCTACGAGCAGTACTTC. It yields the protein CASSQDWGSSYEQYF.